The entry below describes one T cell receptor beta chain. The data were produced by immunoSEQ multiplex PCR, yet TCRdb's version contains in-frame clones alone and is incomplete. The data hold around 310,000 clones, with around 92% observed a single time. Donors in Cohort 3 counted as recovered after two negative PCRs, clearance, or symptom resolution. Germline V gene lookup returns CDR1 LNHDA and CDR2 SQIVND (reference sequence). After removal of 6 bases from V and 0 bases from J, the junction contained 4 bases not matched to a gene. This CDR3 spans 14 amino acids. The sample comes from a study of blood T cell repertoires in COVID-19. For the study at large: PBMCs, B-cell-depleted T cells, or T cells provided the cDNA or gDNA that made up the material.

This clonotype was obtained from a woman in her 30s who had recovered from COVID-19. The sample comprised PBMCs or T cells enriched from blood (not recorded which). The V and J genes are TRBV19 and TRBJ2-7, with 8 nucleotides matching TRBD2. Here the CDR3 DNA reads TGTGCCAGTAGCCTTAGCGGGAACTCCTACGAGCAGTACTTC. Translation gives CASSLSGNSYEQYF.